This is a list of T cell receptor beta chains from one sample in a study of T cells after yellow fever vaccination. TCRdb itself ran the 5' RACE reads through MiXCR, one entry per CDR3 protein. This sample carries some 500,000 distinct CDR3 sequences, roughly 12% of them seen once, and the ten largest clones take 11% to 15%. Material: PBMCs, obtained on the day of the yellow fever booster vaccination. These receptors came from a man aged 30 to 39 who received the YFV17D yellow fever vaccine. Each CDR3 is given with its conserved first and last residue. Each record gives: D gene, clone size, V gene, CDR3 length, J gene, CDR3 DNA, CDR3 protein. D genes are given only for firm matches. Where a row states a size, it is once, few, many or the class of an expanded clone; other rows omit it.

D gene: TRBD1
clone size: NA
V gene: TRBV6-2/TRBV6-3
CDR3 length: 17
J gene: TRBJ2-3
CDR3 DNA: TGTGCCAGCAGTTACCAACCATTTCAGGGGGCCACAGATACGCAGTATTTT
CDR3 protein: CASSYQPFQGATDTQYF

D gene: TRBD1
clone size: NA
V gene: TRBV7-2
CDR3 length: 13
J gene: TRBJ1-2
CDR3 DNA: TGTGCCAGCAGCTATACAGGGGGCTCTGGCTACACCTTC
CDR3 protein: CASSYTGGSGYTF

D gene: TRBD2
clone size: NA
V gene: TRBV7-6
CDR3 length: 18
J gene: TRBJ2-2
CDR3 DNA: TGTGCCAGCAGCCTTAAGGGAGGCGGGAGATTAAACACCGGGGAGCTGTTTTTT
CDR3 protein: CASSLKGGGRLNTGELFF

D gene: NA
clone size: NA
V gene: TRBV6-5
CDR3 length: 16
J gene: TRBJ2-3
CDR3 DNA: TGTGCCAGCAGTTACGTCTACGGGAGTGTCACAGATACGCAGTATTTT
CDR3 protein: CASSYVYGSVTDTQYF

D gene: NA
clone size: NA
V gene: TRBV20-1
CDR3 length: 14
J gene: TRBJ2-7
CDR3 DNA: TGCAGTGCTAGAGATCGGGATGCTCTTGACGAGCAGTACTTC
CDR3 protein: CSARDRDALDEQYF

D gene: TRBD2
clone size: once
V gene: TRBV5-1
CDR3 length: 16
J gene: TRBJ2-7
CDR3 DNA: TGCGCCAGCGGACCTAGCGGGGGAGCGTCGTCCTACGAGCAGTACTTC
CDR3 protein: CASGPSGGASSYEQYF

D gene: NA
clone size: few
V gene: TRBV24-1
CDR3 length: 15
J gene: TRBJ2-3
CDR3 DNA: TGTGCCACCAGTGATCTGGAACTAGATTTGGATACGCAGTATTTT
CDR3 protein: CATSDLELDLDTQYF

D gene: NA
clone size: NA
V gene: TRBV19
CDR3 length: 14
J gene: TRBJ2-6
CDR3 DNA: TGTGCCAGTAGTTCGGACTCTGGGGCCAACGTCCTGACTTTC
CDR3 protein: CASSSDSGANVLTF

D gene: NA
clone size: NA
V gene: TRBV27
CDR3 length: 13
J gene: TRBJ1-1
CDR3 DNA: TGTGCCAGCAGGTACGATTTGTACACTGAAGCTTTCTTT
CDR3 protein: CASRYDLYTEAFF

D gene: NA
clone size: NA
V gene: TRBV11-2
CDR3 length: 15
J gene: TRBJ1-2
CDR3 DNA: TGTGCCAGCAGCTCCCGGTCAGGGTACAACTATGGCTACACCTTC
CDR3 protein: CASSSRSGYNYGYTF

D gene: NA
clone size: NA
V gene: TRBV27
CDR3 length: 13
J gene: TRBJ2-7
CDR3 DNA: TGTGCCAGCAGCCTGCACGGAGGTAACGAGCAGTACTTC
CDR3 protein: CASSLHGGNEQYF

D gene: NA
clone size: NA
V gene: TRBV29-1
CDR3 length: 12
J gene: TRBJ2-1
CDR3 DNA: TGCAGCGCCCGGGACGCCGACAATGAGCAGTTCTTC
CDR3 protein: CSARDADNEQFF

D gene: TRBD2
clone size: NA
V gene: TRBV20-1
CDR3 length: 16
J gene: TRBJ2-7
CDR3 DNA: TGCAGTGCTAGTGGAACGAGCGGGAGAATCCACTACGAGCAGTACTTC
CDR3 protein: CSASGTSGRIHYEQYF

D gene: NA
clone size: few
V gene: TRBV29-1
CDR3 length: 13
J gene: TRBJ2-4
CDR3 DNA: TGCAGCGTTGAGGCTTTCGGGGGAAACATTCAGTACTTC
CDR3 protein: CSVEAFGGNIQYF

D gene: TRBD1
clone size: NA
V gene: TRBV20-1
CDR3 length: 14
J gene: TRBJ2-7
CDR3 DNA: TGCAGTGCTGGACGGGACAGCCCAGACTACGAGCAGTACTTC
CDR3 protein: CSAGRDSPDYEQYF

D gene: TRBD2
clone size: NA
V gene: TRBV5-5
CDR3 length: 18
J gene: TRBJ2-1
CDR3 DNA: TGTGCCAGCAGCGAGGGCCCTAGCGGGAGAGGGTCCTACAATGAGCAGTTCTTC
CDR3 protein: CASSEGPSGRGSYNEQFF

D gene: NA
clone size: few
V gene: TRBV20-1
CDR3 length: 14
J gene: TRBJ2-3
CDR3 DNA: TGCAGTGCCGAGCCGGCGAGAAGCACAGATACGCAGTATTTT
CDR3 protein: CSAEPARSTDTQYF

D gene: NA
clone size: NA
V gene: TRBV6-1
CDR3 length: 15
J gene: TRBJ2-3
CDR3 DNA: TGTGCCAGCAACCCCCTAGGACAGATCACAGATACGCAGTATTTT
CDR3 protein: CASNPLGQITDTQYF

D gene: TRBD1
clone size: NA
V gene: TRBV6-2/TRBV6-3
CDR3 length: 13
J gene: TRBJ2-7
CDR3 DNA: TGTGCCAGCAGAAGACAGGGTTACCACGAGCAGTACTTC
CDR3 protein: CASRRQGYHEQYF

D gene: TRBD1
clone size: NA
V gene: TRBV27
CDR3 length: 15
J gene: TRBJ2-7
CDR3 DNA: TGTGCCAGCAACACAGGGGAAACCCCTCCCTACGAGCAGTACTTC
CDR3 protein: CASNTGETPPYEQYF